This entry lists 27 T cell receptor beta chains sequenced from one sample in a study of CXCR3-negative and CXCR3-positive naive CD8 T cells. The libraries of TRB cDNA were prepared using 5' RACE with UMI labels. TCRdb reprocessed the 5' RACE reads and reports one entry per CDR3 protein, with no DNA. Its table records about 45,000 distinct CDR3 sequences. The sequenced sample consisted of naive CXCR3- CD8+ T cells from blood. The sample's subset: CD45RO-CCR7+CD27+CD95- naive CD8+ T cells lacking CXCR3 (TNR3-). These receptors were taken from a human donor in good health. Some clones in this sample may be carry-over from other donors' samples.

V and J are TRBV14 and TRBJ2-7. The CDR3 has 14 residues. Germline V gives CDR1 SGHDN, CDR2 FVKESK. CDR3 in amino acids: CASSQGVGAYEQYF.

This chain uses TRBV4-3 with TRBJ1-1. The CDR3 is 15 residues long. Germline V gene data show CDR1 as LGHNA and CDR2 as YSLEER. The CDR3 loop reads CASSPDPLGYTEAFF.

The V and J genes are TRBV7-9 and TRBJ2-4; the TCRdb D gene call, TRBD2, has no DNA to confirm it. Germline CDR1 SEHNR, CDR2 FQNEAQ (reference sequence). This CDR3 comprises 17 residues. This CDR3 reads CASSPRTSGRTKNIQYF.

The rearrangement joins TRBV6-2 or TRBV6-3 to TRBJ1-1. CDR3 length: 11 amino acids. Germline-derived CDR1 and CDR2 are MNHEY and SVGEGT. CDR3 loop: CASGASPEAFF.

J is TRBJ2-7 and V is TRBV19; with no DNA, the TCRdb D assignment of TRBD1 cannot be verified. The V gene's germline CDR1 is LNHDA and CDR2 SQIVND (reference sequence). This CDR3 has 14 residues. This CDR3 is CASSIEGPAYEQYF. The full variable domain, completed using reference TRBV19 and TRBJ2-7, is DGGITQSPKYLFRKEGQNVTLSCEQNLNHDAMYWYRQDPGQGLRLIYYSQIVNDFQKGDIAEGYSVSREKKESFPLTVTSAQKNPTAFYLCASSIEGPAYEQYFGPGTRLTVT.

The chain is built from TRBV29-1 and TRBJ2-7; TCRdb gives TRBD1 as the D gene, but with no DNA this cannot be confirmed. The germline V gene encodes CDR1 SQVTM and CDR2 ANQGSEA. The CDR3 loop spans 12 amino acids. CDR3 loop: CSVVPGGYEQYF.

The rearrangement links TRBV27 to TRBJ2-7; checking the TCRdb D call of TRBD1 is not possible without DNA. This CDR3 has 15 amino acids. Germline V lookup: CDR1 MNHEY, CDR2 SMNVEV (reference sequence). The CDR3 reads CASSPPLRTGYEQYF.

The V and J genes are TRBV28 and TRBJ2-7; TCRdb's assignment of TRBD2 cannot be checked, as there is no DNA. The CDR3 has 16 residues. CDR1 is MDHEN and CDR2 is SYDVKM in the germline V gene. Here the CDR3 reads CASSLDQTLPVYEQYF.

V gene TRBV29-1 combines with J gene TRBJ2-1. This CDR3 is built from 13 residues. Germline assignment: CDR1 SQVTM and CDR2 ANQGSEA. The CDR3 sequence: CSAVGSSYNEQFF.

The CDR3 reads CASSAPPGLPEQFF. V and J are TRBV9 and TRBJ2-1; the D call from TCRdb, TRBD2, cannot be confirmed without DNA. The CDR3 is 14 residues long. Germline CDR1 SGDLS, CDR2 YYNGEE.

This chain joins TRBV6-2 or TRBV6-3 and TRBJ2-7; the D call from TCRdb, TRBD2, cannot be confirmed without DNA. CDR3 size: 15 residues. Looked up from germline, CDR1 is MNHEY and CDR2 is SVGEGT. CDR3 in amino acids: CASSYSLAEDYEQYF.

The rearrangement joins TRBV4-3 to TRBJ1-6; TCRdb lists TRBD1, though no DNA is available to test this call. CDR3 length: 15 amino acids. The germline gives CDR1 LGHNA, CDR2 YSLEER. CDR3: CASSQGGTSNSPLHF.

The chain is built from TRBV28 and TRBJ2-7. This CDR3 has 14 amino acids. From germline, CDR1 is MDHEN and CDR2 SYDVKM. The CDR3 sequence is CASSSRQISYEQYF.

The chain recombines TRBV28 with TRBJ2-7; lacking DNA, the TRBD1 call made by TCRdb goes unchecked. The CDR3 extends over 13 amino acids. Germline assignment: CDR1 MDHEN and CDR2 SYDVKM. CDR3 amino acids: CASRAGNPYEQYF.

The V and J genes are TRBV12-3 or TRBV12-4 and TRBJ2-7. The CDR3 covers 12 residues. CDR3 in amino acids: CASSFRVYEQYF.

This chain links TRBV27 with TRBJ2-1; TCRdb's D call of TRBD1 is untestable without DNA. The CDR3 length is 16 residues. Germline loops: CDR1 MNHEY, CDR2 SMNVEV (reference sequence). The CDR3 loop is CASRPEVGGLYNEQFF.

V gene TRBV2 combines with J gene TRBJ1-3. The CDR3 covers 18 residues. Germline-derived CDR1 and CDR2 are SNHLY and FYNNEI. This CDR3 is CASSESGIQSLSGNTIYF.

The J gene is TRBJ2-1, the V gene TRBV7-6; TCRdb's D gene call, TRBD2, goes unchecked for lack of DNA. The CDR3 consists of 13 residues. CDR1 SGHVS and CDR2 FNYEAQ come from the germline V gene. The CDR3 reads CASRGRDYNEQFF.

V is TRBV28 and J is TRBJ1-1; TCRdb's assignment of TRBD1 cannot be checked, as there is no DNA. Germline CDR1 reads MDHEN; CDR2 reads SYDVKM. The CDR3 runs 12 residues. The CDR3 spells CASSSRGLEAFF.

V usage is TRBV14 and J usage is TRBJ2-6. This CDR3 contains 15 residues. CDR1 is SGHDN and CDR2 is FVKESK in the germline V gene. This CDR3 reads CASSLGWSGANVLTF.

This chain links TRBV4-3 with TRBJ2-2; the TCRdb call, TRBD1, lacks DNA for checking. Germline V gene data show CDR1 as LGHNA and CDR2 as YSLEER. This CDR3 comprises 15 residues. CDR3 loop: CASSQDTGVPGELFF.

The V call is TRBV29-1, the J call TRBJ2-7. This CDR3 is built from 14 residues. Germline values: CDR1 SQVTM, CDR2 ANQGSEA. The CDR3: CSVEQTGSSYEQYF.

The genes are TRBV12-3 or TRBV12-4 and TRBJ2-7; TCRdb proposes TRBD1, but this gene call is untestable without DNA. The CDR3 length is 14 residues. The CDR3 is CASSGTGFSYEQYF.

The chain combines TRBV28 with TRBJ2-2. The CDR3 consists of 14 residues. CDR1 and CDR2 (germline): MDHEN, SYDVKM. The CDR3 loop reads CASSEPWNTGELFF.

V and J are TRBV15 and TRBJ2-2; TCRdb reports TRBD1, a call that lacks DNA to check it against. Germline V gene data show CDR1 as LNHNV and CDR2 as YYDKDF (reference sequence). The CDR3 is made up of 16 amino acids. The CDR3: CATSRDRDRNTGELFF. The complete variable domain, with remaining parts taken from reference TRBV15 and TRBJ2-2, reads DAMVIQNPRYQVTQFGKPVTLSCSQTLNHNVMYWYQQKSSQAPKLLFHYYDKDFNNEADTPDNFQSRRPNTSFCFLDIRSPGLGDTAMYLCATSRDRDRNTGELFFGEGSRLTVL.

The gene calls are TRBV7-2 and TRBJ1-5. Germline V lookup: CDR1 SGHTA, CDR2 FQGNSA. The CDR3 spans 15 residues. The CDR3 here is CASSSEKPVRGPQHF. The entire variable domain, with the rest obtained from reference TRBV7-2 and TRBJ1-5, is as follows: GAGVSQSPSNKVTEKGKDVELRCDPISGHTALYWYRQSLGQGLEFLIYFQGNSAPDKSGLPSDRFSAERTGGSVSTLTIQRTQQEDSAVYLCASSSEKPVRGPQHFGDGTRLSIL.

The chain has TRBV24-1 and TRBJ2-1; TCRdb proposes TRBD2, but this gene call is untestable without DNA. CDR3 size: 16 residues. Germline loops: CDR1 KGHDR, CDR2 SFDVKD. The CDR3 loop reads CATSEGGTSVYNEQFF.